This T cell receptor (beta chain) was sequenced in a study of cytomegalovirus exposure and HLA in healthy donors. Study-wide points: A later analysis appeared to link common viral pathogens to several of the most significant clusters. The number of N-insertions in an Asian-associated ancestry cluster was reportedly below the approximately 600-donor mean in a later analysis.

Concerning this clone: Its antigen is currently unknown.

PCR employed 60 Vbeta and 13 Jbeta primers. The table came from immunoSEQ multiplex PCR; TCRdb's copy has only in-frame clones and leaves some out. Of some 120,000 clones detected, 6.5% to 9.5% appear once; the ten largest clones hold 4.5% to 7%. The CDR3 covers 17 residues. Trimming removed 5 bases from V and 3 bases from J, with 19 bases in between. CDR1 and CDR2 from the germline V gene are SEHNR and FQNEAQ (reference sequence). This TCR was sampled from a man in his forties or fifties in good health and CMV-seronegative. This chain joins TRBV7-9 and TRBJ2-2, with D possibly being TRBD2 (6 bases). Sequenced: PBMCs. Written as DNA, the CDR3 is TGTGCCAGCAGCATCAGGGAGGTAGGCGGGCACACCGGGGAGCTGTTTTTT. Translating gives CASSIREVGGHTGELFF.